These T cell receptor beta chains were read from a single sample in a study of T cells after yellow fever vaccination. TCRdb redid the calling of the 5' RACE reads with MiXCR, one entry per CDR3 protein. The data contain about 300,000 distinct CDR3 sequences, under 9% of them singletons. The material was CD4+ T cells sorted from PBMCs, obtained 5 days after the yellow fever booster vaccination. Receptors originate from a man aged 18 to 30 who received the YFV17D yellow fever vaccine. The CDR3 runs from the conserved cysteine through the conserved F or W. The D gene is left open where the match is weak. Rows may omit the clone size; those that give it use once, few, many or a size class.

>13|TRBJ2-3|many|TRBV5-6|-
TGTGCCAGCAGCTTCGGGGCGACAGATACGCAGTATTTT
CASSFGATDTQYF
>13|TRBJ1-5|many|TRBV5-1|-
TGCGCCAGCAGAGGCGGACGCAATCAGCCCCAGCATTTT
CASRGGRNQPQHF
>13|TRBJ2-1|-|TRBV18|TRBD2
TGTGCCAGCTCGGGCGCTAGCGGGGACGAGCAGTTCTTC
CASSGASGDEQFF
>13|TRBJ2-3|-|TRBV9|TRBD1
TGTGCCAGCAGCGAAAGCCGACAGGGGACGCAGTATTTT
CASSESRQGTQYF
>12|TRBJ2-3|few|TRBV29-1|TRBD1
TGCAGCGTTATGACAGGGACCGCCCCGCAGTATTTT
CSVMTGTAPQYF
>14|TRBJ2-5|few|TRBV5-1|-
TGCGCCAGCAGCCAGGGACACAGCCAAGAGACCCAGTACTTC
CASSQGHSQETQYF
>11|TRBJ1-2|-|TRBV4-2|-
TGTGCCAGCAGCCATAGGTCTGGCTACACCTTC
CASSHRSGYTF
>15|TRBJ2-3|few|TRBV7-3|TRBD2
TGTGCCAGCAGCTTGAGGCTAGCGGGCACAGATACGCAGTATTTT
CASSLRLAGTDTQYF
>15|TRBJ1-5|-|TRBV19|-
TGTGCCAGCCAAACCGACGGATTTAGCAATCAGCCCCAGCATTTT
CASQTDGFSNQPQHF
>16|TRBJ1-1|few|TRBV20-1|-
TGCAGTGCCCCGGGGTGGGGGGGGCGAATGAACACTGAAGCTTTCTTT
CSAPGWGGRMNTEAFF